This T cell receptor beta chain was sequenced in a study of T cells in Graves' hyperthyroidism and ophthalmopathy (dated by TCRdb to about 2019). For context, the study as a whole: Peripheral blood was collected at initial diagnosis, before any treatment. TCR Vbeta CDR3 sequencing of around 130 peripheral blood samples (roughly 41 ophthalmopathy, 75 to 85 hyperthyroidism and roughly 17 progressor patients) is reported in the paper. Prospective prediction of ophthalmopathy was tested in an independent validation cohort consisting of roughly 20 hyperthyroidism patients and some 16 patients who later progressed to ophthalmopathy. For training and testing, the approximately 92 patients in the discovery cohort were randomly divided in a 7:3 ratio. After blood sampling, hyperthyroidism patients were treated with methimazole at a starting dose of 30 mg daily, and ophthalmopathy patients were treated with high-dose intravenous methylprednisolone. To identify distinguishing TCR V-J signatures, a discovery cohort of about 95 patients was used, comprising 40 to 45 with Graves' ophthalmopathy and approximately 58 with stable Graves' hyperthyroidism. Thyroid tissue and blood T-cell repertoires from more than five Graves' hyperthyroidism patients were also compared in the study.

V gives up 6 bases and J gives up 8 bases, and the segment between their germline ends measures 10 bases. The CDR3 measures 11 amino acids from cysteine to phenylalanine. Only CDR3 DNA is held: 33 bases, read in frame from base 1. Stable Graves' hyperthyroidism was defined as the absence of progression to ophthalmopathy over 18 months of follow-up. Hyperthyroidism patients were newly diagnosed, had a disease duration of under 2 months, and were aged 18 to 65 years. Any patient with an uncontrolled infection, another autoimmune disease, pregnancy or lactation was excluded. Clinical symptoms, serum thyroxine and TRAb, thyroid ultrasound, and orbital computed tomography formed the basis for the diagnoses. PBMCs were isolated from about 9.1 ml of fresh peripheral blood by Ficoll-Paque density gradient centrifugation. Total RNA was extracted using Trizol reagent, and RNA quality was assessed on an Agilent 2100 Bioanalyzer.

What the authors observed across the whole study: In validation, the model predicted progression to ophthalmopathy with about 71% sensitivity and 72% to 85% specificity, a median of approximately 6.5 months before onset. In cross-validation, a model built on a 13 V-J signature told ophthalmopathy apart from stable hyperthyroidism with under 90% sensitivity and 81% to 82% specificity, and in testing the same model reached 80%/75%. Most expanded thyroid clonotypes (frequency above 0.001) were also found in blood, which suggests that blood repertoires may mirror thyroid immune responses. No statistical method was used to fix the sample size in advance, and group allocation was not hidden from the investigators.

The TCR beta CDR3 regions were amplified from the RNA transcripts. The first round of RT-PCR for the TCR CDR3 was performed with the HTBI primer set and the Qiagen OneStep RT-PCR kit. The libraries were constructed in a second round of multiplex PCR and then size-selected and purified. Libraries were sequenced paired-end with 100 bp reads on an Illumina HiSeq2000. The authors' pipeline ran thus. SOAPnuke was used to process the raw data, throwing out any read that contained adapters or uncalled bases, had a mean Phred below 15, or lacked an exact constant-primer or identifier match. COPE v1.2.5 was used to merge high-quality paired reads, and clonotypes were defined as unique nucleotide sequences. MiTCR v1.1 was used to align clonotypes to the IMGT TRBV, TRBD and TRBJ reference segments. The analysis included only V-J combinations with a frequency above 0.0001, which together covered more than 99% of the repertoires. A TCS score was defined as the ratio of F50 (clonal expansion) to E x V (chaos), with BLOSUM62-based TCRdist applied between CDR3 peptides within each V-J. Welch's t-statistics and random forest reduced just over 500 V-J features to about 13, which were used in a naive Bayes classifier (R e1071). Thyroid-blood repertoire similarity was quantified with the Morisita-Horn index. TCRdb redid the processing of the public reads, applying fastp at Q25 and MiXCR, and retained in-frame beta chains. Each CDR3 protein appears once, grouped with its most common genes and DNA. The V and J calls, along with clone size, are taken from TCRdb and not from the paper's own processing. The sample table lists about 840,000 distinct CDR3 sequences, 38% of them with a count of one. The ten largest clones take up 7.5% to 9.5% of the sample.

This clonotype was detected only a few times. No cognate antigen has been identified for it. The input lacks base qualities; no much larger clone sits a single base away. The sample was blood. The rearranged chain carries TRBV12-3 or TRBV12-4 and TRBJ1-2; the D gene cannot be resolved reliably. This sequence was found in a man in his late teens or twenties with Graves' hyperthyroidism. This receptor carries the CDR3 CASSNIQGYTF. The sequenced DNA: TGTGCCAGCAGCAATATACAGGGCTACACCTTC.